The rows below give T cell receptor beta chains drawn from one sample of a study of OX40 agonist ivuxolimab in advanced cancers. The assay was immunoSEQ multiplex PCR, and TCRdb's table has in-frame clones only and misses some. Of roughly 75,000 clones listed, approximately 90% are singletons. The sequencing here drew on CD4+ or CD8+ T cells sorted from blood, taken in a trial of the OX40 agonist ivuxolimab. These receptors originate from an adult with an advanced solid tumor such as melanoma, head and neck, liver or kidney cancer. Both conserved end residues are part of each CDR3. The order of the fields is J gene, CDR3 length, V gene, D gene, clone size, CDR3 DNA, CDR3 protein. A D gene is named only where the DNA matches it firmly. Not every row has a clone size; where given, it reads once, few, many or a size class.

J: TRBJ2-3
length: 13
V: TRBV7-2
D: .
size: .
DNA: TGTGCCAGCAGCTTAGACAGGTCAGATACGCAGTATTTT
CDR3: CASSLDRSDTQYF

J: TRBJ2-7
length: 14
V: TRBV27
D: .
size: .
DNA: TGTGCCAGCCGACCTGGACGGAGCTCCTACGAGCAGTACTTC
CDR3: CASRPGRSSYEQYF

J: TRBJ2-1
length: 12
V: TRBV2
D: TRBD1
size: .
DNA: TGTGCCAGCACCACAGGGGGCATTGAGCAGTTCTTC
CDR3: CASTTGGIEQFF

J: TRBJ2-7
length: 15
V: TRBV5-1
D: TRBD1
size: .
DNA: TGCGCCAGCAGCTTGGACGGGACAGGGTCTTGGGAGCAGTACTTC
CDR3: CASSLDGTGSWEQYF

J: TRBJ1-3
length: 16
V: TRBV6-6
D: TRBD1
size: .
DNA: TGTGCCAGCAGCCGGGACAGGGGCAGCGCTGGAAACACCATATATTTT
CDR3: CASSRDRGSAGNTIYF

J: TRBJ2-1
length: 15
V: TRBV30
D: TRBD1
size: .
DNA: TGTGCCTGGAGTGTAATAGGGGGCACGAGGGGTGAGCAGTTCTTC
CDR3: CAWSVIGGTRGEQFF

J: TRBJ1-2
length: 15
V: TRBV5-1
D: .
size: .
DNA: TGCGCCAGCAGCTTCGAGGGGCCCTTTCGATATGGCTACACCTTC
CDR3: CASSFEGPFRYGYTF

J: TRBJ2-1
length: 16
V: TRBV28
D: .
size: .
DNA: TGTGCCAGCAGTCACGCCTCCAGGGTCAGGTGGAATGAGCAGTTCTTC
CDR3: CASSHASRVRWNEQFF

J: TRBJ1-2
length: 14
V: TRBV7-3
D: .
size: .
DNA: TGTGCCAGCAGCTTGGACGTTCACAGGGATGGCTACACCTTC
CDR3: CASSLDVHRDGYTF

J: TRBJ1-2
length: 13
V: TRBV5-6
D: .
size: .
DNA: TGTGCCAGCAGCCGTGCGGCAGATAGAAGCTACACCTTC
CDR3: CASSRAADRSYTF

J: TRBJ1-2
length: 17
V: TRBV28
D: TRBD1
size: .
DNA: TGTGCCAGCACTCCCTCCTCGGGACAGGGCGAAAACTATGGCTACACCTTC
CDR3: CASTPSSGQGENYGYTF

J: TRBJ1-6
length: 15
V: TRBV7-9
D: .
size: few
DNA: TGTGCCAGCAGCCTTGATAGGGGGTTGGGTTCACCCCTCCACTTT
CDR3: CASSLDRGLGSPLHF

J: TRBJ1-5
length: 15
V: TRBV11-2
D: .
size: .
DNA: TGTGCCAGCAGCCCTACAGGGATTCCTAATCAGCCCCAGCATTTT
CDR3: CASSPTGIPNQPQHF

J: TRBJ1-2
length: 16
V: TRBV5-1
D: TRBD1
size: once
DNA: TGCGCCAGCAGCTGGCCGTTCGGACAGGGGGTCGATGGCTACACCTTC
CDR3: CASSWPFGQGVDGYTF

J: TRBJ1-6
length: 13
V: TRBV2
D: TRBD1
size: .
DNA: TGTGCCAGCAGTGGGACAGGGGTATCACCCCTCCACTTT
CDR3: CASSGTGVSPLHF

J: TRBJ2-5
length: 15
V: TRBV11-3
D: .
size: .
DNA: TGTGCCAGCAGCTTGGGTGGGGGGGCGCGTGAGACCCAGTACTTC
CDR3: CASSLGGGARETQYF

J: TRBJ1-2
length: 15
V: TRBV6-1
D: .
size: .
DNA: TGTGCCAGCAGTGAAGGCCCAGGGGCTAACTATGGCTACACCTTC
CDR3: CASSEGPGANYGYTF

J: TRBJ2-5
length: 13
V: TRBV6-6
D: .
size: .
DNA: TGTGCCAGCAGTTACGTCAGGGGAGAGACCCAGTACTTC
CDR3: CASSYVRGETQYF

J: TRBJ1-3
length: 13
V: TRBV6-1
D: .
size: .
DNA: TGTGCCAGCAGTGAAAGTCCTGGAAACACCATATATTTT
CDR3: CASSESPGNTIYF

J: TRBJ2-5
length: 13
V: TRBV5-6
D: .
size: .
DNA: TGTGCCAGCAGCTTGGTGGGACCAGAGACCCAGTACTTC
CDR3: CASSLVGPETQYF

J: TRBJ1-6
length: 15
V: TRBV9
D: .
size: .
DNA: TGTGCCAGCGGGGGGACTAGCTCCTATAATTCACCCCTCCACTTT
CDR3: CASGGTSSYNSPLHF

J: TRBJ2-5
length: 15
V: TRBV2
D: TRBD2
size: .
DNA: TGTGCCAGCAGTGACTCGCGGGGGGTCGGAGAGACCCAGTACTTC
CDR3: CASSDSRGVGETQYF

J: TRBJ2-7
length: 14
V: TRBV5-4
D: TRBD1
size: .
DNA: TGTGCCAGCAGTTGGGGACAGGCCACCTACGAGCAGTACTTC
CDR3: CASSWGQATYEQYF

J: TRBJ1-5
length: 13
V: TRBV6-5
D: .
size: .
DNA: TGTGCCAGCAGTTGGAGGGGAAAACAGCCCCAGCATTTT
CDR3: CASSWRGKQPQHF

J: TRBJ2-5
length: 16
V: TRBV6-6
D: .
size: .
DNA: TGTGCCAGCAGTTACTCGAGTTTTGGGGGAGGAGAGACCCAGTACTTC
CDR3: CASSYSSFGGGETQYF

J: TRBJ1-6
length: 13
V: TRBV15
D: .
size: few
DNA: TGTGCCACCAGCAGTGCTCGCAATTCACCCCTCCACTTT
CDR3: CATSSARNSPLHF

J: TRBJ2-1
length: 15
V: TRBV28
D: .
size: .
DNA: TGTGCCAGCAGTTTCCAGGGGATTCGAAGAAATGAGCAGTTCTTC
CDR3: CASSFQGIRRNEQFF

J: TRBJ1-2
length: 14
V: TRBV27
D: .
size: few
DNA: TGTGCCAGCAGTTTCGTCGATCGCTCCTATGGCTACACCTTC
CDR3: CASSFVDRSYGYTF

J: TRBJ2-7
length: 14
V: TRBV6-1
D: .
size: .
DNA: TGTGCCAGCAGTACGGTACAAGGGATCTACGAGCAGTACTTC
CDR3: CASSTVQGIYEQYF

J: TRBJ1-1
length: 12
V: TRBV21-1
D: .
size: .
DNA: TGTGCCAGCAGCAGGGGGCGGGATGAAGCTTTCTTT
CDR3: CASSRGRDEAFF

J: TRBJ2-7
length: 17
V: TRBV7-1
D: TRBD2
size: .
DNA: TGTGCCAGCACCTCGGGCCTAGCGGGGGGGCCATCCTACGAGCAGTACTTC
CDR3: CASTSGLAGGPSYEQYF

J: TRBJ2-3
length: 13
V: TRBV29-1
D: .
size: .
DNA: TGCAGCGGCGGGAGACAGGGGATAGATACGCAGTATTTT
CDR3: CSGGRQGIDTQYF

J: TRBJ2-7
length: 19
V: TRBV30
D: TRBD1
size: .
DNA: TGTGCCTGGAGCCCTCACAGGGGACAGGGGGCTGGGTCTTTATGGGAGCAGTACTTC
CDR3: CAWSPHRGQGAGSLWEQYF

J: TRBJ2-2
length: 16
V: TRBV5-1
D: .
size: .
DNA: TGCGCCAGCAGCTTGGAAGGACCGAAGAACACCGGGGAGCTGTTTTTT
CDR3: CASSLEGPKNTGELFF

J: TRBJ2-2
length: 16
V: TRBV5-6
D: .
size: .
DNA: TGTGCCAGCAGAAGAGGGGTAGTTTTGAACACCGGGGAGCTGTTTTTT
CDR3: CASRRGVVLNTGELFF

J: TRBJ1-5
length: 17
V: TRBV21-1
D: .
size: .
DNA: TGTGCCAGCAGCAAACAGACAGGGAAGAGAGGCAATCAGCCCCAGCATTTT
CDR3: CASSKQTGKRGNQPQHF